Listed below are T cell receptor beta chains from one sample, sequenced in a study of blood T cell repertoires in COVID-19. The repertoire was sequenced with immunoSEQ multiplex PCR; TCRdb's copy has only in-frame clones and lacks some. Of 200,000 to 300,000 clones listed, 70% to 90% are singletons. Source material: peripheral blood. These receptors were obtained from a woman in her seventies with active or convalescent COVID-19. CDR3s include the opening cysteine and the closing phenylalanine or tryptophan. Each record gives: clone size, V gene, D gene, J gene, CDR3 protein, CDR3 DNA. D genes are given only for firm matches. Rows may omit the clone size; those that give it use once, few, many or a size class.

clone size: -
V gene: TRBV7-2
D gene: TRBD1
J gene: TRBJ2-7
CDR3 protein: CASSSPTGGVGDEQYF
CDR3 DNA: TGTGCCAGCAGCTCCCCGACAGGGGGCGTTGGGGACGAGCAGTACTTC

clone size: -
V gene: TRBV6-6
D gene: TRBD1
J gene: TRBJ1-6
CDR3 protein: CASRYTGTGGSPLHF
CDR3 DNA: TGTGCCAGCAGATATACCGGGACAGGGGGATCACCCCTCCACTTT

clone size: -
V gene: TRBV5-1
D gene: TRBD2
J gene: TRBJ2-5
CDR3 protein: CASSWTSTEETQYF
CDR3 DNA: TGCGCCAGCAGCTGGACTAGCACGGAAGAGACCCAGTACTTC

clone size: -
V gene: TRBV18
D gene: TRBD1
J gene: TRBJ1-3
CDR3 protein: CASSPRRQGYSGNTIYF
CDR3 DNA: TGTGCCAGCTCACCAAGGAGACAGGGTTACTCTGGAAACACCATATATTTT

clone size: -
V gene: TRBV14
D gene: -
J gene: TRBJ2-2
CDR3 protein: CASSQRAPTGTGELFF
CDR3 DNA: TGTGCCAGCAGCCAAAGGGCCCCAACGGGAACCGGGGAGCTGTTTTTT

clone size: once
V gene: TRBV3-1/TRBV3-2
D gene: TRBD2
J gene: TRBJ2-1
CDR3 protein: CASSPLSGGAGEQFF
CDR3 DNA: TGTGCCAGCAGCCCTTTAAGCGGGGGGGCAGGTGAGCAGTTCTTC

clone size: -
V gene: TRBV5-1
D gene: TRBD1
J gene: TRBJ1-6
CDR3 protein: CASTTGESNSPLHF
CDR3 DNA: TGCGCCAGCACTACAGGGGAGAGTAATTCACCCCTCCACTTT

clone size: -
V gene: TRBV2
D gene: -
J gene: TRBJ1-2
CDR3 protein: CASKGDGGDGYTF
CDR3 DNA: TGTGCCAGCAAGGGAGATGGCGGGGATGGCTACACCTTC

clone size: -
V gene: TRBV28
D gene: TRBD1
J gene: TRBJ1-3
CDR3 protein: CASSLPRTGSGNTIYF
CDR3 DNA: TGTGCCAGCAGTTTACCCCGGACAGGCTCTGGAAACACCATATATTTT

clone size: -
V gene: TRBV10-3
D gene: TRBD1
J gene: TRBJ2-5
CDR3 protein: CAISESHGTAKETQYF
CDR3 DNA: TGTGCCATCAGTGAGTCCCACGGGACAGCAAAAGAGACCCAGTACTTC

clone size: -
V gene: TRBV19
D gene: -
J gene: TRBJ1-2
CDR3 protein: CAIRVGVYGYTF
CDR3 DNA: TGTGCCATCCGGGTAGGGGTCTATGGCTACACCTTC

clone size: -
V gene: TRBV5-1
D gene: TRBD2
J gene: TRBJ2-7
CDR3 protein: CASSYGGWSSYEQYF
CDR3 DNA: TGCGCCAGCAGCTACGGGGGGTGGAGCTCCTACGAGCAGTACTTC

clone size: -
V gene: TRBV4-1
D gene: -
J gene: TRBJ1-5
CDR3 protein: CASKGDILSNQPQHF
CDR3 DNA: TGCGCCAGCAAAGGAGATATCCTTAGCAATCAGCCCCAGCATTTT

clone size: -
V gene: TRBV9
D gene: TRBD2
J gene: TRBJ2-7
CDR3 protein: CASSALGSGGIYEQYF
CDR3 DNA: TGTGCCAGCAGCGCCCTGGGGAGCGGGGGTATCTACGAGCAGTACTTC

clone size: once
V gene: TRBV27
D gene: -
J gene: TRBJ1-1
CDR3 protein: CASSQAWGDTEAFF
CDR3 DNA: TGTGCCAGCAGCCAAGCTTGGGGAGACACTGAAGCTTTCTTT

clone size: -
V gene: TRBV7-2
D gene: -
J gene: TRBJ1-5
CDR3 protein: CASSLIGVGQPQHF
CDR3 DNA: TGTGCCAGCAGCCTCATAGGGGTCGGGCAGCCCCAGCATTTT

clone size: -
V gene: TRBV27
D gene: -
J gene: TRBJ1-1
CDR3 protein: CASNGGTEAFF
CDR3 DNA: TGTGCCAGCAATGGAGGCACTGAAGCTTTCTTT

clone size: -
V gene: TRBV5-6
D gene: TRBD2
J gene: TRBJ2-3
CDR3 protein: CAGTSGAKGTDTQYF
CDR3 DNA: TGTGCCGGGACTAGCGGGGCGAAAGGGACAGATACGCAGTATTTT